The entry below gives a single T cell receptor beta chain sequence along with its context. Its antigen remains unknown. The sample originates from a study of CD8+CD57+ T cells in acquired aplastic anemia. Study conclusions and caveats: There were 25 to 30 CD8+ CDR3 sequences that occurred in both patients and controls.

The study profiled TCR beta VDJ and CDR3 using genomic DNA as template. TCRdb reprocessed the reads via MiXCR and lists one record per CDR3 protein. The sample has roughly 58,000 distinct CDR3 sequences, 50% to 70% seen once. The sample taken for sequencing was sorted CD4+, CD8+, or CD8+CD57+ T cells (not recorded which) from PBMCs. This receptor was obtained from a human donor in good health, serving as a control.

CDR3 coding DNA: TGCGCCAGCAGCTTGGTGGGACAGGGGGTTTCTGGCTATGGCTACACCTTC. It is translated as CASSLVGQGVSGYGYTF. The genes are TRBV5-1 and TRBJ1-2; 11 bases align to TRBD1. V dropped 0 bases and J dropped 4; count of bases not matched to a gene: 8. Germline V gene sequence: CDR1 SGHRS, CDR2 YFSETQ. The CDR3 has 17 residues.